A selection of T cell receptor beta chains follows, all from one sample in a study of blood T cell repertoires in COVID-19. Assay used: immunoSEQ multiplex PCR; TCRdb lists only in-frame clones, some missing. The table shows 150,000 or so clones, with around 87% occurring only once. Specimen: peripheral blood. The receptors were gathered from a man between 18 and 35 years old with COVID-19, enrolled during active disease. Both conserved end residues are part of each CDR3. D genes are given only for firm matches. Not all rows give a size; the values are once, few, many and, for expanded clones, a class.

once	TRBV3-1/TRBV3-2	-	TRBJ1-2	TGTGCCAGCAGCCCCACGGAGAGGGATGGCTACACCTTC	CASSPTERDGYTF
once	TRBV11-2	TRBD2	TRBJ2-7	TGTGCCAGCAGCTTAGAACTAGCGGGCTCCTACGAGCAGTACTTC	CASSLELAGSYEQYF
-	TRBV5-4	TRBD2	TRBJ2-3	TGTGCCAGCAGCTCGGGAGGGGGTAACACAGATACGCAGTATTTT	CASSSGGGNTDTQYF
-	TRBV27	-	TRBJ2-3	TGTGCCAGCAGTTTTCGGAGGGCATTCACAGATACGCAGTATTTT	CASSFRRAFTDTQYF
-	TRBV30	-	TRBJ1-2	TGTGCCTGGACCGTGGGCAGAGTGCTTCAAGGCTACACCTTC	CAWTVGRVLQGYTF
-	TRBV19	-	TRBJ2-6	TGTGCCAGTAGTCCGGGGGCCAACGTCCTGACTTTC	CASSPGANVLTF
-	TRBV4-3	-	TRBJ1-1	TGCGCCAGCAGCCAAGATACAGGGTGGGGCACTGAAGCTTTCTTT	CASSQDTGWGTEAFF
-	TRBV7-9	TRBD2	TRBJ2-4	TGTGCCAGCAGCGGAACTAGCGGGAGTGACATTCAGTACTTC	CASSGTSGSDIQYF
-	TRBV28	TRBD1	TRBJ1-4	TGTGCCAGCAGTTTCCCCAGGGGGACTAATGAAAAACTGTTTTTT	CASSFPRGTNEKLFF
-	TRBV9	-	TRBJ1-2	TGTGCCAGCAGCGTAGTGGCAGGGGCCCCCTATGGCTACACCTTC	CASSVVAGAPYGYTF
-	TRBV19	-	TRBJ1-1	TGTGCCAGTAGTACACCGGGACAAGGAAGGCTGAACACTGAAGCTTTCTTT	CASSTPGQGRLNTEAFF
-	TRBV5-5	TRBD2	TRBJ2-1	TGTGCCAGCAGCCGAACACCAGTCCCTAGCGGGAGTCGGTACAATGAGCAGTTCTTC	CASSRTPVPSGSRYNEQFF
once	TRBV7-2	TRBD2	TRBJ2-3	TGTGCCAGCAGCCTAAGCAGCGGGAGTAAGACAGATACGCAGTATTTT	CASSLSSGSKTDTQYF
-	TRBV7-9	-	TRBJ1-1	TGTGCCAGCGGCCCAGGGACTGAAGCTTTCTTT	CASGPGTEAFF
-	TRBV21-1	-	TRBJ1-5	TGTGCCAGCAGCAAATTGTGGCTACGGGGGGCGGGAAGCAATCAGCCCCAGCATTTT	CASSKLWLRGAGSNQPQHF
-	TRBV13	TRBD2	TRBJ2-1	TGTGCCAGCAGCTTAGTCACCGGGACTAGCGGAGACCCCTCCTACAATGAGCAGTTCTTC	CASSLVTGTSGDPSYNEQFF
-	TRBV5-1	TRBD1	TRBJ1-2	TGCGCCAGCAGCACCAGGGGGCGAGGGGCCTATGGCTACACCTTC	CASSTRGRGAYGYTF
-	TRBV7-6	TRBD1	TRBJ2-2	TGTGCCAGCAGCTCATATAAGGGACAGGGGGCCTACACCGGGGAGCTGTTTTTT	CASSSYKGQGAYTGELFF
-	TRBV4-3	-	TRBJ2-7	TGCGCCAGCAGCCAAGCCTACAGGAAAGACCCCTACGAGCAGTACTTC	CASSQAYRKDPYEQYF
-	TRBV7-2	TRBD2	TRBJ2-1	TGTGCCAGCAGCTCAGGGGGACTAGCGGGCATCAATGAGCAGTTCTTC	CASSSGGLAGINEQFF
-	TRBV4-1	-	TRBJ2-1	TGCGCCAGCCTAGGTGGGAGCTCCTACAATGAGCAGTTCTTC	CASLGGSSYNEQFF
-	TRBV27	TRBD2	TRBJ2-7	TGTGCCAGCAGTTTAGCTCACCTAGCGGGAGTCGAGCAGTACTTC	CASSLAHLAGVEQYF
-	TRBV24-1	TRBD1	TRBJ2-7	TGTGCCACCAGTGATCCCCGGGACAGGGTAAACGAGCAGTACTTC	CATSDPRDRVNEQYF
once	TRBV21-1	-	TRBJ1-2	TGTGCCAGCAGCAAGGGCAGGGTGTACTATGGCTACACCTTC	CASSKGRVYYGYTF
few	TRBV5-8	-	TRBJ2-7	TGTGCCAGCAGCTTGTTATGGACAAGAACTACCTACGAGCAGTACTTC	CASSLLWTRTTYEQYF
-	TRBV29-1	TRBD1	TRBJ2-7	TGCAGCGCCTTAACAGGGGGCTCCTACGAGCAGTACTTC	CSALTGGSYEQYF
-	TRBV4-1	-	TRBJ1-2	TGCGCCAGCAGCAATACTGACAGTCCCAACTATGGCTACACCTTC	CASSNTDSPNYGYTF
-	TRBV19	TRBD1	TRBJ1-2	TGTGCCAGTAGTCGTCGACAGGGACGGTCGAACTATGGCTACACCTTC	CASSRRQGRSNYGYTF
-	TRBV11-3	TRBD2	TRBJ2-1	TGTGCCAGCAGCTTCTCCACTAGCGGGTTAATGAATGAGCAGTTCTTC	CASSFSTSGLMNEQFF
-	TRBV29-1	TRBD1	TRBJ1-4	TGCAGCGGGGGGGACAGGGGAGGAGAAAAACTGTTTTTT	CSGGDRGGEKLFF
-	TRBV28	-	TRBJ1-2	TGTGCCAGCAGTTTGGGGGGACCCCTTAACTATGGCTACACCTTC	CASSLGGPLNYGYTF
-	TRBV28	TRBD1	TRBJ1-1	TGTGCCAGCAGCCCCGGGGGACAGGGGGATGTAAACACTGAAGCTTTCTTT	CASSPGGQGDVNTEAFF
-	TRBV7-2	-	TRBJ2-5	TGTGCCAGCAGCTTAGAAGGGGGGGCTGCAGAGACCCAGTACTTC	CASSLEGGAAETQYF
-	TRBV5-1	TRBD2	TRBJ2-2	TGCGCCAGCAGCTTGGTCTCCGGGAGGGCCCCCGGGGAGCTGTTTTTT	CASSLVSGRAPGELFF
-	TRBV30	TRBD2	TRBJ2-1	TGTGCCTGGAGTGTAGCGGGAGGAGCGGGTAATGAGCAGTTCTTC	CAWSVAGGAGNEQFF
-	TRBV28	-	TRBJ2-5	TGTGCCAGCAGTTTACCCCTGAGACAGCCTGACCAGACCCAGTACTTC	CASSLPLRQPDQTQYF
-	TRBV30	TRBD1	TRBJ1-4	TGTGCCTGGACCGGACAGGGCTATGAAAAACTGTTTTTT	CAWTGQGYEKLFF
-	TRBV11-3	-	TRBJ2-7	TGTGCCAGCAGCCCGCCCGACAGTTACGAGCAGTACTTC	CASSPPDSYEQYF
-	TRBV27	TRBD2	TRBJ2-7	TGTGCCAGCAGTTTGTCTGGGACTAGCTACGAGCAGTACTTC	CASSLSGTSYEQYF
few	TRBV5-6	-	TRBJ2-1	TGTGCCAGCAGCGCTCGGGTTCGGGATCGCGATGAGCAGTTCTTC	CASSARVRDRDEQFF
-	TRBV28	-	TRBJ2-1	TGTGCCAGCAGTTTAACAGCAGCGGACAATGAGCAGTTCTTC	CASSLTAADNEQFF
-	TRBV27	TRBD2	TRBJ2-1	TGTGCCAGCAGTTTTTCTAGCGGGAGGCACGAGTTCTTC	CASSFSSGRHEFF
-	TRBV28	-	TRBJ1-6	TGTGCCAGCTATGAGTCGGGTTCGGGTAATTCACCCCTCCACTTT	CASYESGSGNSPLHF
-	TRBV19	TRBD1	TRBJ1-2	TGTGCCAGTAGTGCGGGACAGCACTCTAACTATGGCTACACCTTC	CASSAGQHSNYGYTF
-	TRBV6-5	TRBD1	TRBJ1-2	TGTGCCAGCCGGACAGGGGTGGGCTACACCTTC	CASRTGVGYTF
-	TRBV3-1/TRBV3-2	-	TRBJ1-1	TGTGCCAGCAGCCGAAACCGCGGGACCAGGGTTGGAGCTTTCTTT	CASSRNRGTRVGAFF
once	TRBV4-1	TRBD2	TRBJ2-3	TGCGCCAGCAGCCAAGGCCTAGCGGGAGACACAGATACGCAGTATTTT	CASSQGLAGDTDTQYF
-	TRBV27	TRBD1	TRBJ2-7	TGTGCCAGCAGTTCACTCATGACAGGGGGTTATACCTACGAGCAGTACTTC	CASSSLMTGGYTYEQYF
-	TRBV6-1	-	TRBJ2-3	TGTGCCAGCAGTGAGGCGCAGCTCTATTCAGGAGATACGCAGTATTTT	CASSEAQLYSGDTQYF
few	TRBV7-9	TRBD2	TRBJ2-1	TGTGCCAGCAGCTTAGTCATGCTAGCGGAGGACAATGAGCAGTTCTTC	CASSLVMLAEDNEQFF
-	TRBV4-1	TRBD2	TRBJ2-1	TGCGCCAGCAGCCAAGCTGCTAGCGGCTACTACAATGAGCAGTTCTTC	CASSQAASGYYNEQFF
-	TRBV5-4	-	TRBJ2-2	TGTGCCAGCAGCTTGGACAGCCTGAACACCGGGGAGCTGTTTTTT	CASSLDSLNTGELFF